The 26 T cell receptor beta chains below were found in one sample sequenced in a study of blood T cells in healthy people across ages. Primed by a sample-barcoded 5' primer and a J-beta primer mix, a second PCR proceeded for roughly 6 to 12 cycles. TCRdb reprocessed the 5' RACE reads via MiXCR and lists one record per CDR3 protein. The sample consists of roughly 1.5 million distinct CDR3 sequences, roughly two fifths of them appearing once. The sample comprised blood. Receptors were obtained from a woman aged 18-29 years in good health.

This chain joins TRBV20-1 and TRBJ2-6, with 15 bases matching TRBD2. Germline CDR1 reads DFQATT; CDR2 reads SNEGSKA (reference sequence). V shed 6 bases and J 2 bases; nucleotides not matched to a gene: 2. This CDR3 has 16 residues. The CDR3 here is CSAGLAGGTGANVLTF. Here the CDR3 DNA reads TGCAGTGCGGGACTAGCGGGGGGTACTGGGGCCAACGTCCTGACTTTC.

Only a few counts were recorded for this clonotype. Here the CDR3 DNA reads TGTGCCAGCAGTTCGTTAGCGGCTCTAGCCAAAAACATTCAGTACTTC. Translated: CASSSLAALAKNIQYF. The chain uses TRBV27 and TRBJ2-4, with a weak D call TRBD2 (6 bases). CDR1 and CDR2 (germline): MNHEY, SMNVEV (reference sequence). Trimming took off 4 bases at V and 0 bases at J, with 13 bases between the two ends. The CDR3 loop spans 16 amino acids.

The J gene is TRBJ2-7, the V gene TRBV11-2, with a possible D match to TRBD2 (6 bases). V was pared by 4 bases and J by 0 bases, with 16 bases between. CDR3 length: 16 residues. Germline values: CDR1 SGHAT, CDR2 FQNNGV. The CDR3 coding sequence is TGTGCCAGCAGCTCCAATTTAGGAGGGAGCTCCTACGAGCAGTACTTC. Its translation: CASSSNLGGSSYEQYF. The full variable domain, with the rest looked up from reference TRBV11-2 and TRBJ2-7, is EAGVAQSPRYKIIEKRQSVAFWCNPISGHATLYWYQQILGQGPKLLIQFQNNGVVDDSQLPKDRFSAERLKGVDSTLKIQPAKLEDSAVYLCASSSNLGGSSYEQYFGPGTRLTVT.

The V gene is TRBV7-2, the J gene TRBJ1-2; no firm D call. V lost 6 bases, J lost 3 bases, and 8 bases lay in between. The CDR3 is 12 residues long. The V gene's germline CDR1 is SGHTA and CDR2 FQGNSA. CDR3: CASSFPDYGYTF. CDR3 nucleotides: TGTGCCAGCAGTTTTCCCGACTATGGCTACACCTTC.

As to this clonotype: An end of the junction differs from the germline gene, which may be a read error. The chain has TRBV5-5 and TRBJ1-5; TRBD1 might be the D (6 bases). CDR1 is SGHKS and CDR2 is YYEKEE in the germline V gene (reference sequence). CDR3 size: 13 residues. The CDR3 coding sequence is TGTGCCAACAGCTTGTCAGGGGATCAGCCCCAGCATTTT. This sequence encodes CANSLSGDQPQHF. The variable domain in full, with the rest retrieved from reference TRBV5-5 and TRBJ1-5, is DAGVTQSPTHLIKTRGQQVTLRCSPISGHKSVSWYQQVLGQGPQFIFQYYEKEERGRGNFPDRFSARQFPNYSSELNVNALLLGDSALYLCANSLSGDQPQHFGDGTRLSIL.

The V call is TRBV4-3, the J call TRBJ2-7, with TRBD1 matching over 8 bases. The DNA end lines up better with TRBJ2-5; the J call may be wrong. CDR1 and CDR2 (germline): LGHNA, YSLEER. There are 15 residues in the CDR3. The CDR3 DNA sequence: TGCGCCAGCAGCCCAGGAAGGACAGGGACGGAGACCCAGTACTTC. Encoded protein: CASSPGRTGTETQYF.

The sample holds many counts of this clonotype. J is TRBJ1-1 and V is TRBV29-1, with unresolved D. The germline V gene encodes CDR1 SQVTM and CDR2 ANQGSEA. V was cut by 3 bases and J by 1 base, with 6 bases left in between. This CDR3 region has 12 residues. In DNA form, the CDR3 reads TGCAGCGTTGAGGGGAGGAACACTGAAGCTTTCTTT. Translated: CSVEGRNTEAFF.

The rearrangement uses TRBV7-8 and TRBJ2-6; D not certain. The ends were cut back, 3 bases at V and 1 base at J, with 7 bases in the middle. Per the germline V gene, CDR1 is SGHVS and CDR2 is FQNEAQ. This CDR3 comprises 15 residues. The CDR3 DNA follows: TGTGCCAGCAGCTTTATTAATTCTGGGGCCAACGTCCTGACTTTC. This translates into CASSFINSGANVLTF.

This chain connects TRBV7-9 to TRBJ2-2, with a possible D match to TRBD2 (5 bases). Germline V gene lookup returns CDR1 SEHNR and CDR2 FQNEAQ (reference sequence). The CDR3 has 15 amino acids. V shed 5 bases and J shed 7 bases, with 17 bases lying between them. CDR3 sequence reads: CASSMPEARIGELFF. Written as DNA, the CDR3 is TGTGCCAGCAGCATGCCGGAGGCCAGAATCGGGGAGCTGTTTTTT.

This clonotype was seen a few times. V usage is TRBV29-1 and J usage is TRBJ2-5; D is perhaps TRBD1 (7 bases). The CDR3 runs to 13 residues. Germline CDR1 and CDR2: SQVTM and ANQGSEA. V was pared by 2 bases and J by 10 bases, with 17 bases between. The CDR3 protein is CSVEQGGSWDQYF. Written as DNA, the CDR3 is TGCAGCGTTGAACAGGGGGGCTCGTGGGACCAGTACTTC.

V is TRBV27 and J is TRBJ2-1; the D is unclear. This CDR3 has 13 residues. Trimming left V 2 bases short and J 5 bases short, with 7 bases between. Germline-derived CDR1 and CDR2 are MNHEY and SMNVEV (reference sequence). CDR3 nucleotide sequence: TGTGCCAGCAGTTTAGGCTGGCACAATGAGCAGTTCTTC. This codes for CASSLGWHNEQFF.

This chain joins TRBV4-1 and TRBJ1-5; the D is unclear. V was clipped by 0 bases and J by 3 bases, with 12 bases between them. Germline V gives CDR1 MGHRA, CDR2 YSYEKL. This CDR3 contains 16 residues. The CDR3 nucleotides read TGCGCCAGCAGCCAAGATCAAGAAGGGAACAATCAGCCCCAGCATTTT. It yields the protein CASSQDQEGNNQPQHF.

This clonotype occurred many times. Sequence at one end of the junction differs from germline and may be a read error. This chain joins TRBV7-2 and TRBJ2-7; D is perhaps TRBD1 (5 bases). The CDR3 runs 15 residues. Germline CDR1 is SGHTA and CDR2 is FQGNSA. CDR3 in amino acids: CASSLDRGSSYEQYF. The CDR3 DNA is TGTGCCAGCAGTTTAGATAGGGGCTCCTCCTACGAGCAGTACTTC.

This clonotype was found a few times. J is TRBJ2-5 and V is TRBV2; D not resolved. Germline V gene lookup returns CDR1 SNHLY and CDR2 FYNNEI. Deletions cut 7 bases from V and 0 bases from J, with 6 bases between. CDR3 size: 12 residues. In DNA, the CDR3 is TGTGCCAGCAAAACGGACCAAGAGACCCAGTACTTC. Protein sequence: CASKTDQETQYF.

A note on this clonotype: A single base separates this from a much larger clone, so it may be a read error. V usage is TRBV7-2 and J usage is TRBJ2-3; D could derive from TRBD1 or TRBD2 (7 bases each). CDR1 SGHTA and CDR2 FQGNSA come from the germline V gene. The CDR3 runs 15 residues. CDR3 DNA sequence: TGTGCCAGCAGCTTAGGAGGACTAGGGACAGATGCGCAGTATTTT. Its protein product is CASSLGGLGTDAQYF.

This clonotype was detected a few times. This rearrangement joins TRBV25-1 to TRBJ2-1; 10 bases match TRBD2. Germline lookup yields CDR1 MGHDK and CDR2 SYGVNS. With V trimmed by 6 bases and J by 5 bases, 4 bases remained unmatched. This CDR3 contains 14 residues. The CDR3 region has the DNA TGTGCCAGCAGGAGAGCGGGAGGGGACAATGAGCAGTTCTTC. It is translated as CASRRAGGDNEQFF.

The V and J genes are TRBV5-1 and TRBJ2-7, with D perhaps TRBD1 (5 bases). CDR3 length: 15 amino acids. In germline, CDR1 is SGHRS, CDR2 YFSETQ. V shed 4 bases and J shed 1 base, with 15 bases lying between them. CDR3 sequence (DNA): TGCGCCAGCAGCACCACAGGCGCCTCATCCTACGAGCAGTACTTC. It specifies CASSTTGASSYEQYF.

The chain recombines TRBV12-3 or TRBV12-4 with TRBJ2-3, with D possibly TRBD1 on 5 matching bases. Trimming took 11 bases from V and 6 from J, leaving 21 bases between them. The length of the CDR3 is 14 residues. The CDR3 nucleotides are TGTGCCCCCCCCTTGAGCAGGGAAGGCGATACGCAGTATTTT. This codes for CAPPLSREGDTQYF.

This chain joins TRBV20-1 and TRBJ2-1; tentative D call: TRBD2 (6 bases). The CDR3 is 12 amino acids. Germline V CDR1 and CDR2: DFQATT, SNEGSKA (reference sequence). The ends were cut back, 3 bases at V and 6 bases at J, with 9 bases in the middle. In DNA form, the CDR3 reads TGCAGTGCTAGCGGGAGCGCCAATGAGCAGTTCTTC. It codes for CSASGSANEQFF.

Only a few counts were recorded for this clonotype. The gene calls are TRBV20-1 and TRBJ1-1; no firm D call. This CDR3 has 15 amino acids. V was cut by 3 bases and J by 0 bases, with 14 bases left in between. The germline V gene encodes CDR1 DFQATT and CDR2 SNEGSKA (reference sequence). CDR3 in amino acids: CSARRAGPLNTEAFF. In DNA, the CDR3 is TGCAGTGCTAGGCGTGCAGGCCCGTTGAACACTGAAGCTTTCTTT.

V usage is TRBV5-1 and J usage is TRBJ1-2, with a tentative D call TRBD1 (5 bases). The V gene's germline CDR1 is SGHRS and CDR2 YFSETQ. The germline V and J ends were trimmed by 4 bases and 5 bases, with 15 bases remaining between them. This CDR3 has 14 amino acids. In DNA, the CDR3 is TGCGCCAGCAGCCCTGGGACGGACGTATATGGCTACACCTTC. Amino acid sequence: CASSPGTDVYGYTF.

The V gene is TRBV5-1, the J gene TRBJ1-2; D unresolved. V lost 4 bases and J 1 base, leaving 5 bases between the germline ends. Looked up from germline, CDR1 is SGHRS and CDR2 is YFSETQ. The CDR3 is made up of 12 amino acids. The CDR3 reads CASSHLNYGYTF. The CDR3 DNA is TGCGCCAGCAGCCACCTTAACTATGGCTACACCTTC.

The table lists this clonotype with a few counts. This chain joins TRBV7-3 and TRBJ1-1; D remains ambiguous. In germline, CDR1 is SGHTA, CDR2 FQGTGA. This CDR3 has 13 residues. Trimming pared 2 bases from V and 2 bases from J, leaving 6 bases between. For the CDR3, the DNA is TGTGCCAGCAGCTTATTTTCAAACACTGAAGCTTTCTTT. Protein product: CASSLFSNTEAFF.

This chain uses TRBV10-2 with TRBJ2-5; D is undetermined. The CDR3 has 12 amino acids. Germline CDR1 is WSHSY and CDR2 is SAAADI. Trimming pared 6 bases from V and 3 bases from J, leaving 8 bases between. CDR3 in DNA: TGCGCCAGCAGGGGTAGTGAAGAGACCCAGTACTTC. It codes for CASRGSEETQYF.

CDR3: CASSLTPGAPRNNEQFF. CDR3 nucleotides: TGTGCCAGCAGCCTCACTCCTGGGGCCCCCCGGAACAATGAGCAGTTCTTC. This chain links TRBV6-6 with TRBJ2-1, with a possible D match to TRBD1 (5 bases). Trimming stripped 6 bases from V and 5 bases from J, with 23 bases between. The CDR3 is 17 residues long. Per germline, CDR1 MNHNY and CDR2 SVGAGI (reference sequence).

The rearrangement links TRBV7-2 to TRBJ2-7; D call uncertain. Germline V gene sequence: CDR1 SGHTA, CDR2 FQGNSA. The CDR3 totals 14 residues. V was trimmed by 2 bases and J by 7 bases, leaving 15 bases between them. The CDR3 DNA reads TGTGCCAGCAGCTTAATGTGGGTCCCTAATGAGCAGTACTTC. Translation gives CASSLMWVPNEQYF.